This T cell receptor beta chain came from a study of cytomegalovirus exposure and HLA in healthy donors. Trimming removed 8 bases at V and 6 bases at J, with 6 bases between. CDR1 and CDR2 (germline): MNHNY, SVGAGI (reference sequence). The CDR3 extends over 10 amino acids. Regarding the study as a whole: Rare TCR sequences dominated, though some public TCRs recurred in many donors.

Produced via immunoSEQ multiplex PCR; TCRdb's table is partial and in-frame only. Of 150,000 to 250,000 clones listed, around 80% are singletons. This clone was recorded once. Antigen unknown. The 120-subject validation cohort, separate from the approximately 670-subject first cohort, included the donors. This TCR was sampled from a woman in her thirties in good health and CMV-seropositive. The gene calls are TRBV6-6 and TRBJ2-3; D is unresolved. The sample comprised PBMCs. The DNA for the CDR3 is TGTGCCAGCGGCCAGGATACGCAGTATTTT. The encoded protein is CASGQDTQYF.